These T cell receptor beta chains were read from a single sample in a study of T cells in pancreatic ductal adenocarcinoma. Clones were read by immunoSEQ multiplex PCR, and TCRdb kept only the in-frame ones, dropping some. Among 16,000 or so clones listed, under 95% were seen once. The sample comprised PBMCs. The receptors here all came from a human donor with pancreatic ductal adenocarcinoma. CDR3s include the opening cysteine and the closing phenylalanine or tryptophan. The order of the fields is J gene, D gene, V gene, clone size, CDR3 DNA, CDR3 protein. The D gene is left open where the match is weak. Clone sizes are given selectively: once, few, many, or a class where the clone is expanded.

>TRBJ1-2|NA|TRBV5-2|once
TGTGCCAGCAAGAGGTTGAGAGAGTACGAGACCTATGGCTACACCTTC
CASKRLREYETYGYTF
>TRBJ2-7|TRBD1|TRBV28|NA
TGTGCCAGCAGAAAAAATACCGGGACAGGGGTACGGGAGCAGTACTTC
CASRKNTGTGVREQYF
>TRBJ2-1|TRBD2|TRBV10-3|once
TGTGCCATCAGTCGGACTAGCGGCCAGAGCTCCTACAATGAGCAGTTCTTC
CAISRTSGQSSYNEQFF
>TRBJ1-4|NA|TRBV6-1|NA
TGTGCCAGCAGTGAAGCCGCAGGGTACCTTGCAACTAATGAAAAACTGTTTTTT
CASSEAAGYLATNEKLFF
>TRBJ2-1|NA|TRBV7-2|NA
TGTGCCAGCAGCTTAGCCCCCCGGGCTGAGCAGTTCTTC
CASSLAPRAEQFF
>TRBJ2-1|NA|TRBV18|NA
TGTGCCAGCTCACCCGGCAATGAGCAGTTCTTC
CASSPGNEQFF
>TRBJ1-2|TRBD1|TRBV19|NA
TGTGCCAGTAGTATAGATCGCGAGGGGACAGGGGCGGACTATGGCTACACCTTC
CASSIDREGTGADYGYTF
>TRBJ2-3|NA|TRBV14|NA
TGTGCCAGCAGCCCGCTGGGGGCGACGCAGTATTTT
CASSPLGATQYF
>TRBJ1-5|NA|TRBV10-1|NA
TGCGCCAGCAGTGAGTCCCTTGGGGTACCCCAGCATTTT
CASSESLGVPQHF
>TRBJ1-5|TRBD1|TRBV9|NA
TGTGCCAGCAGCGCAACAGGGGGCCAAAATCAGCCCCAGCATTTT
CASSATGGQNQPQHF
>TRBJ2-1|TRBD1|TRBV5-6|NA
TGTGCCAGCAGCTTGGCAGGGGGCGCAGGTAATGAGCAGTTCTTC
CASSLAGGAGNEQFF
>TRBJ1-1|NA|TRBV28|NA
TGTGCCAGCAGTTTATACCGGGGCGCCGGGAACACTGAAGCTTTCTTT
CASSLYRGAGNTEAFF
>TRBJ2-1|NA|TRBV27|NA
TGTGCCAGCAGTTTATACTGGGGCGCATTCAATGAGCAGTTCTTC
CASSLYWGAFNEQFF
>TRBJ1-6|NA|TRBV4-3|NA
TGCGCCAGCAGCCGCTTAGGGGGACTCAATTCACCCCTCCACTTT
CASSRLGGLNSPLHF
>TRBJ2-7|NA|TRBV6-6|NA
TGTGCCAGCAGTTACTCGACACACAGCTCCTACGAGCAGTACTTC
CASSYSTHSSYEQYF
>TRBJ1-1|TRBD1|TRBV5-1|NA
TGCGCCAGCAGCTTGGCCGCAGGGGGCGAAGCTTTCTTT
CASSLAAGGEAFF
>TRBJ1-1|TRBD1|TRBV5-1|NA
TGCGCCAGCAGCTTAGAACAGGGGTCCACTGAAGCTTTCTTT
CASSLEQGSTEAFF
>TRBJ2-1|TRBD1|TRBV6-5|NA
TGTGCCAGCAGCTCACAGGGGGCGAGCAATGAGCAGTTCTTC
CASSSQGASNEQFF
>TRBJ1-4|TRBD1|TRBV6-1|NA
TGTGCCAGCAGTGAATTGACAGGGGGAAACGAAAAACTGTTTTTT
CASSELTGGNEKLFF
>TRBJ2-1|TRBD2|TRBV10-3|NA
TGTGCCATCAGTGAGTCGACTAGCGGGAGGTTGAGCTCCTACAATGAGCAGTTCTTC
CAISESTSGRLSSYNEQFF
>TRBJ2-3|NA|TRBV6-6|few
TGTGCCAGCAGTTACCCCCCCCGGACAGAGATTAATACGCAGTATTTT
CASSYPPRTEINTQYF
>TRBJ1-4|TRBD1|TRBV19|NA
TGTGCCAGTAAGGACAGGGGGGCAACTAATGAAAAACTGTTTTTT
CASKDRGATNEKLFF
>TRBJ1-5|NA|TRBV2|NA
TGTGCCAGCAGTGAAGCAGGAACAAGCAATCAGCCCCAGCATTTT
CASSEAGTSNQPQHF
>TRBJ2-3|TRBD2|TRBV7-8|NA
TGTGCCAGCAGCTTACCCGGGACTAGCGGGGGGGTTTACACAGATACGCAGTATTTT
CASSLPGTSGGVYTDTQYF
>TRBJ1-2|NA|TRBV19|NA
TGTGCCAGTAGTATAGTGCCGGGACACCTCTATGGCTACACCTTC
CASSIVPGHLYGYTF
>TRBJ1-1|TRBD1|TRBV10-3|NA
TGTGCCATCAGTGAGTCTGGACAGGGTATGGTCACTGAAGCTTTCTTT
CAISESGQGMVTEAFF
>TRBJ1-3|NA|TRBV19|NA
TGTGCCAGTAGTATAGATCAGGAGATTGGAAACACCATATATTTT
CASSIDQEIGNTIYF
>TRBJ2-7|TRBD1|TRBV10-1|once
TGCGCCAGCAGTGGTGGGAGACAGGGGGCCCACGAGCAGTACTTC
CASSGGRQGAHEQYF
>TRBJ2-7|TRBD2|TRBV11-2|once
TGTGCCAGCAGCTTGGGGGAGGGCTCCTACGAGCAGTACTTC
CASSLGEGSYEQYF
>TRBJ1-4|TRBD1|TRBV5-6|NA
TGTGCCAGCAGCTTCCTACCGGGACAGGATGCAACTAATGAAAAACTGTTTTTT
CASSFLPGQDATNEKLFF
>TRBJ2-7|NA|TRBV7-8|NA
TGTGCCAGCAGCCCCCTGTTTGGAGCAGCAATCGACGAGCAGTACTTC
CASSPLFGAAIDEQYF
>TRBJ1-5|NA|TRBV12-5|NA
TGTGCTAGTGGTTCCCGGGGAGGGGGGCAGCAGCCCCAGCATTTT
CASGSRGGGQQPQHF
>TRBJ2-2|NA|TRBV27|NA
TGTGCCAGCAGTTTATCGAGGTCAGGCATCTACCCCGCCGGGGAGCTGTTTTTT
CASSLSRSGIYPAGELFF
>TRBJ2-7|NA|TRBV21-1|NA
TGTGCCAGCCCCGGGGCCGAGAAGCCCTCCTACGAGCAGTACTTC
CASPGAEKPSYEQYF
>TRBJ2-2|NA|TRBV11-2|NA
TGTGCCAGCAGCTTATTACCGGGACGGAGGAACACCGGGGAGCTGTTTTTT
CASSLLPGRRNTGELFF
>TRBJ1-3|TRBD1|TRBV6-5|once
TGTGCCAGCAGTTACTCGACAGGGGCTGGAAACACCATATATTTT
CASSYSTGAGNTIYF
>TRBJ2-7|TRBD2|TRBV7-2|NA
TGTGCCAGCAGCCTACAGGCTAGCGGGATTTCCTACGAGCAGTACTTC
CASSLQASGISYEQYF
>TRBJ1-1|NA|TRBV30|NA
TGTGCCTGGAGTGTCGGGCACGGCACTGAAGCTTTCTTT
CAWSVGHGTEAFF
>TRBJ2-1|NA|TRBV18|NA
TGTGCCAGCTCACCACCGGGCAATGAGCAGTTCTTC
CASSPPGNEQFF
>TRBJ2-1|NA|TRBV5-8|NA
TGTGCCAGCAGCCACGGGACTTCGGGAAGAGATGAGCAGTTCTTC
CASSHGTSGRDEQFF
>TRBJ2-7|TRBD1|TRBV6-4|NA
TGTGCCAGCAGTGTGGGACAGGGGATAGGCGAGCAGTACTTC
CASSVGQGIGEQYF
>TRBJ2-1|TRBD1|TRBV6-5|NA
TGTGCCAGCAGTCCCGGGACAGGGGGCTTGAATGAGCAGTTCTTC
CASSPGTGGLNEQFF